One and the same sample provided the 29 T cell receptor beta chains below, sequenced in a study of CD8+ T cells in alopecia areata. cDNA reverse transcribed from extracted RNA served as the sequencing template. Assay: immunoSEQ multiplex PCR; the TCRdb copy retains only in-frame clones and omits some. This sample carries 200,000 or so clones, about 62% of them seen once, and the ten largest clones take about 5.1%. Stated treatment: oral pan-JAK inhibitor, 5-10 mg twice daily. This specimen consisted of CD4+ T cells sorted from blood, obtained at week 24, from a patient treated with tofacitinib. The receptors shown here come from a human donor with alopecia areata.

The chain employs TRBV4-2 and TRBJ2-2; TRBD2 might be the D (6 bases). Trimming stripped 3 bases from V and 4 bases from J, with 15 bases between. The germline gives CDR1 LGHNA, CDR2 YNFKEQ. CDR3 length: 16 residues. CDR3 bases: TGTGCCAGCAGCCATGTATCGGGGGTTCCCACCGGGGAGCTGTTTTTT. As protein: CASSHVSGVPTGELFF.

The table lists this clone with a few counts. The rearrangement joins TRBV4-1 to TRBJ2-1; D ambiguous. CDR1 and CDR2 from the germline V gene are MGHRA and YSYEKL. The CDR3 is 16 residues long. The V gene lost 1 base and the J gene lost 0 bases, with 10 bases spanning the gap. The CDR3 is CASSQVLRSSYNEQFF. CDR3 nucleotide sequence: TGCGCCAGCAGCCAAGTTTTACGCAGCTCCTACAATGAGCAGTTCTTC.

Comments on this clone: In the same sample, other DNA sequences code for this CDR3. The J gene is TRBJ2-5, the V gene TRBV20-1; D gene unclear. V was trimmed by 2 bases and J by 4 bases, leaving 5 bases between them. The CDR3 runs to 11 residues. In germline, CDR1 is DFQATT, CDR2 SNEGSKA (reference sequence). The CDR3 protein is CSARSGETQYF. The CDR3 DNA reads TGCAGTGCTAGATCGGGAGAGACCCAGTACTTC.

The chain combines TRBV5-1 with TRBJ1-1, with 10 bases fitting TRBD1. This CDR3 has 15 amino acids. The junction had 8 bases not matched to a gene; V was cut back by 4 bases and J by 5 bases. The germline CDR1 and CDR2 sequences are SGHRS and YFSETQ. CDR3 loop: CASSVKTGGKTEAFF. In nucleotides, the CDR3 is TGCGCCAGCAGCGTTAAGACAGGGGGCAAAACTGAAGCTTTCTTT.

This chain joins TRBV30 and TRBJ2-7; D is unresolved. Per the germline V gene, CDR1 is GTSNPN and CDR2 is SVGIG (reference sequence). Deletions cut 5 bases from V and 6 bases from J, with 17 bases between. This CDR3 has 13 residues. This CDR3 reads CAWRRVGWGEQYF. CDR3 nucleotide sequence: TGTGCCTGGCGCCGTGTAGGGTGGGGCGAGCAGTACTTC.

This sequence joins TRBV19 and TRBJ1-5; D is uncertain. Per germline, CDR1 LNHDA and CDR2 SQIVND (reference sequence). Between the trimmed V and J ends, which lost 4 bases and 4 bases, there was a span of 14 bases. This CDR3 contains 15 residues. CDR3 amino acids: CASSTVASANQPQHF. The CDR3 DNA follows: TGTGCCAGTAGTACGGTTGCCTCAGCTAATCAGCCCCAGCATTTT.

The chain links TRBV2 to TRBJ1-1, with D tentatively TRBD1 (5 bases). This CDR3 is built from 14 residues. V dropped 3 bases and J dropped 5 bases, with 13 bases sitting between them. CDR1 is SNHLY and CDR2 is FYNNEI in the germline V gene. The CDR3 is CASSEDRTNTEAFF. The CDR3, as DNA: TGTGCCAGCAGTGAGGACCGGACAAATACTGAAGCTTTCTTT. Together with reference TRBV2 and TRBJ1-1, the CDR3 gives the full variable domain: EPEVTQTPSHQVTQMGQEVILRCVPISNHLYFYWYRQILGQKVEFLVSFYNNEISEKSEIFDDQFSVERPDGSNFTLKIRSTKLEDSAMYFCASSEDRTNTEAFFGQGTRLTVV.

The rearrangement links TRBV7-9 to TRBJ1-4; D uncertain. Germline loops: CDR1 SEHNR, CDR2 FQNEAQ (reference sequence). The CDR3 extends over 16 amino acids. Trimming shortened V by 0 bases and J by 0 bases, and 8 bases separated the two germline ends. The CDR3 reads CASSLAAGATNEKLFF. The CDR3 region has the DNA TGTGCCAGCAGCTTAGCCGCAGGTGCAACTAATGAAAAACTGTTTTTT.

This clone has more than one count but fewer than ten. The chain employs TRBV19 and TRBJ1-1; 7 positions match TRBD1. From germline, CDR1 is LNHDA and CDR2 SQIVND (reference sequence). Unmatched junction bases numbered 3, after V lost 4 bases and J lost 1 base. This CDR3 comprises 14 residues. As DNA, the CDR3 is TGTGCCAGTAGTACGGACAGGAGGAACACTGAAGCTTTCTTT. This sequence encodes CASSTDRRNTEAFF.

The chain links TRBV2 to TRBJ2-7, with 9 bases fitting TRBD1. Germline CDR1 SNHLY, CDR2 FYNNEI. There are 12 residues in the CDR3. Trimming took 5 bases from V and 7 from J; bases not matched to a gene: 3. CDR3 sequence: CASSNRGPEQYF. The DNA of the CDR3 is TGTGCCAGCAGTAACAGGGGGCCTGAGCAGTACTTC.

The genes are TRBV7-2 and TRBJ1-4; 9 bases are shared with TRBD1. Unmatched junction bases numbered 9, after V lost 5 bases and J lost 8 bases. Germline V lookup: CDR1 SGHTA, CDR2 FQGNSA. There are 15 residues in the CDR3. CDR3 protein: CASSRTGTGREKLFF. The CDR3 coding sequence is TGTGCCAGCAGCCGAACCGGGACAGGGAGGGAAAAACTGTTTTTT.

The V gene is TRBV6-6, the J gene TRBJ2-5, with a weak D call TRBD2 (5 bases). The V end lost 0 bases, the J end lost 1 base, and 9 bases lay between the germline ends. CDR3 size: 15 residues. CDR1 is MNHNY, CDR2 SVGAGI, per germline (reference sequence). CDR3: CASSYSIRGQETQYF. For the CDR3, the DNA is TGTGCCAGCAGTTACTCGATACGGGGCCAAGAGACCCAGTACTTC.

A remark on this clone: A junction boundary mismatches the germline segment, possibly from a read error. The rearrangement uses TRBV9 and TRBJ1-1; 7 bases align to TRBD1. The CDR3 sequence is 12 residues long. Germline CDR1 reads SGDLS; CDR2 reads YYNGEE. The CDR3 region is CASSVEEGAILF. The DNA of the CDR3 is TGTGCCAGCAGCGTAGAAGAGGGGGCGATCCTCTTT.

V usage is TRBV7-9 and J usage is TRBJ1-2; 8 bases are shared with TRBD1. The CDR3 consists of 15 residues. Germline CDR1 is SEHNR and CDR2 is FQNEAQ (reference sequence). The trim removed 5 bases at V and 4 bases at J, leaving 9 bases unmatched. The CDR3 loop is CASSAGQGPLYGYTF. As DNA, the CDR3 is TGTGCCAGCAGCGCCGGACAGGGACCCCTCTATGGCTACACCTTC. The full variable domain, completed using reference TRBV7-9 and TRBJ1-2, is DTGVSQNPRHKITKRGQNVTFRCDPISEHNRLYWYRQTLGQGPEFLTYFQNEAQLEKSRLLSDRFSAERPKGSFSTLEIQRTEQGDSAMYLCASSAGQGPLYGYTFGSGTRLTVV.

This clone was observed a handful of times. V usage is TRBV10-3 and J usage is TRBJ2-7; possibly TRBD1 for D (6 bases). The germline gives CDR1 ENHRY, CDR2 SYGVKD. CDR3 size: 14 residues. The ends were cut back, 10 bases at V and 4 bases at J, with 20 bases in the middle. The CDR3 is CATQGQGRGYEQYF. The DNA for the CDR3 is TGTGCCACGCAGGGGCAGGGAAGGGGATACGAGCAGTACTTC.

The CDR3 DNA reads TGCAGCGGAAAGACCGGGACAGGGGTCTATGGCTACACCTTC. Amino acids: CSGKTGTGVYGYTF. The genes are TRBV29-1 and TRBJ1-2; 10 nucleotides line up with TRBD1. The trim removed 7 bases at V and 4 bases at J, leaving 9 bases unmatched. The germline V gene has CDR1 SQVTM and CDR2 ANQGSEA. This CDR3 is 14 amino acids long. The entire variable domain, with the rest obtained from reference TRBV29-1 and TRBJ1-2, is as follows: SAVISQKPSRDICQRGTSLTIQCQVDSQVTMMFWYRQQPGQSLTLIATANQGSEATYESGFVIDKFPISRPNLTFSTLTVSNMSPEDSSIYLCSGKTGTGVYGYTFGSGTRLTVV.

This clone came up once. The CDR3 nucleotides are TGTGCCAGCAGCTCCCAGGGGGGGAACACTGAAGCTTTCTTT. Translating it yields CASSSQGGNTEAFF. J is TRBJ1-1 and V is TRBV7-2; TRBD1 aligns across 7 bases. CDR1 and CDR2 (germline): SGHTA, FQGNSA. J gave up 1 base and V 4 bases, and 3 bases lay outside the gene matches. The CDR3 runs to 14 residues.

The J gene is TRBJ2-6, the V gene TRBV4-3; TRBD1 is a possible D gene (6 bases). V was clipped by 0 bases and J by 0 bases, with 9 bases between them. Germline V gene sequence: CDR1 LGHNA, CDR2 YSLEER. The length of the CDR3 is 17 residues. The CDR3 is CASSQDGDNSGANVLTF. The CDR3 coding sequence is TGCGCCAGCAGCCAAGATGGGGACAACTCTGGGGCCAACGTCCTGACTTTC.

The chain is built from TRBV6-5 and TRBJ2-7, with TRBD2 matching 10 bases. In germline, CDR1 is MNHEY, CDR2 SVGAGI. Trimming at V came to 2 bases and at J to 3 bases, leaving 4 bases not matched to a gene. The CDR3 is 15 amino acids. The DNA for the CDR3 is TGTGCCAGCAGTTACAGGCTAGCGGGGGACTACGAGCAGTACTTC. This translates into CASSYRLAGDYEQYF.

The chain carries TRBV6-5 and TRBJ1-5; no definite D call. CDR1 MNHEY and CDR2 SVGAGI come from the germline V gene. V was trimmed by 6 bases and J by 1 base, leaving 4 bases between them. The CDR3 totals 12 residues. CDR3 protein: CASSQSNQPQHF. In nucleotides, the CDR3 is TGTGCCAGCAGCCAGAGCAATCAGCCCCAGCATTTT.

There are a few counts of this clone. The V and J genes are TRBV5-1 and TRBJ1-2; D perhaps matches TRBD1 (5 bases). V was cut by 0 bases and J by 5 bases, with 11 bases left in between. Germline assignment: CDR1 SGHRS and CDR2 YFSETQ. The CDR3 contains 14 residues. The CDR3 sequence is CASSLGLTAYGYTF. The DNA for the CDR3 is TGCGCCAGCAGCTTGGGATTGACAGCATATGGCTACACCTTC.

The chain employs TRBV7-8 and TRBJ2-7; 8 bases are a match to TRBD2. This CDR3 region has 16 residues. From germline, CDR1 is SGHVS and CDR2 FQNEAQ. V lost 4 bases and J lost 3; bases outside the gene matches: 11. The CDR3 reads CASSSGLVVGYYEQYF. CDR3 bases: TGTGCCAGCAGCTCGGGACTAGTCGTAGGCTACTACGAGCAGTACTTC.

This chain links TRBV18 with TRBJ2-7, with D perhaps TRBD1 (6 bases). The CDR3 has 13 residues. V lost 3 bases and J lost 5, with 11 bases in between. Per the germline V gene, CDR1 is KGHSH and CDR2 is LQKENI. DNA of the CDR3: TGTGCCAGCTCACCGGACAGCCCCCACGAGCAGTACTTC. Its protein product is CASSPDSPHEQYF. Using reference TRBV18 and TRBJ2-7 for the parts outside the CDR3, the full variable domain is NAGVMQNPRHLVRRRGQEARLRCSPMKGHSHVYWYRQLPEEGLKFMVYLQKENIIDESGMPKERFSAEFPKEGPSILRIQQVVRGDSAAYFCASSPDSPHEQYFGPGTRLTVT.

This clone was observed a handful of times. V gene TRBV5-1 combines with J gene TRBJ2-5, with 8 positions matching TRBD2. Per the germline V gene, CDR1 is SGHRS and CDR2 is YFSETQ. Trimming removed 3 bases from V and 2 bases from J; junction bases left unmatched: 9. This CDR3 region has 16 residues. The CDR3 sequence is CASSSIPAGAQETQYF. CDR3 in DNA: TGCGCCAGCAGCTCCATCCCAGCGGGGGCTCAAGAGACCCAGTACTTC.

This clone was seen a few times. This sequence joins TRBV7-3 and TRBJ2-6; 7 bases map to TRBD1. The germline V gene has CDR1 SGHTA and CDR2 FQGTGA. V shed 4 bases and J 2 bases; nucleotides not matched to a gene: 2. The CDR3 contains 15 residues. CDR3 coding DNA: TGTGCCAGCAGCTCCCAGGGGGCTGGGGCCAACGTCCTGACTTTC. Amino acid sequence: CASSSQGAGANVLTF. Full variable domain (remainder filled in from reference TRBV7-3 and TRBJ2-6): GAGVSQTPSNKVTEKGKYVELRCDPISGHTALYWYRQSLGQGPEFLIYFQGTGAADDSGLPNDRFFAVRPEGSVSTLKIQRTERGDSAVYLCASSSQGAGANVLTFGAGSRLTVL.

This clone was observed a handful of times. CDR3 bases: TGCGCCAGCAGCCCGGGGACTACTACAAGGGAGACCCAGTACTTC. It translates to CASSPGTTTRETQYF. The chain recombines TRBV5-1 with TRBJ2-5; 7 nucleotides align to TRBD2. V trimming: 4 bases; J trimming: 5 bases; junction bases outside the gene matches: 11. The CDR3 runs to 15 residues. From germline, CDR1 is SGHRS and CDR2 YFSETQ.

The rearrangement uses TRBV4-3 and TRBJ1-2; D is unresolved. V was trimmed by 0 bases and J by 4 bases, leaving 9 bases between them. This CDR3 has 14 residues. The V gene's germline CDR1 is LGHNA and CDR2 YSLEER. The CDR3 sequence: CASSQDSGFYGYTF. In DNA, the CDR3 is TGCGCCAGCAGCCAAGATTCCGGGTTCTATGGCTACACCTTC.

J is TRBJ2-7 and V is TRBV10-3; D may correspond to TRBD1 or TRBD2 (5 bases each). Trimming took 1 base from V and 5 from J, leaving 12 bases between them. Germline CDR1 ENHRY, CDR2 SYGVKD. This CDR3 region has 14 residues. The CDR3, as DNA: TGTGCCATCAGTGAGTATGGGGGAACCAACGAGCAGTACTTC. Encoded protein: CAISEYGGTNEQYF.

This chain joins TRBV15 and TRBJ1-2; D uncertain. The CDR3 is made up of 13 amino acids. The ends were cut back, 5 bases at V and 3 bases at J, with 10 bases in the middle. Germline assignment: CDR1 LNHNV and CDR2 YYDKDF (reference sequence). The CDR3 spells CATSQDGDYGYTF. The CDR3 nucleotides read TGTGCCACCAGCCAAGACGGCGACTATGGCTACACCTTC.